Given below is one T cell receptor (beta chain) in context. V lost 4 bases and J lost 1; bases outside the gene matches: 1. From germline, CDR1 is KGHSH and CDR2 LQKENI. This CDR3 comprises 13 residues. These data originate in a study of blood T cell repertoires in COVID-19. Study at large: There were acute and convalescent COVID-19 samples, and they came from the United States, Italy and Spain. Sample material is recorded as cDNA or gDNA derived from T cells, B-cell-depleted T cells, or PBMCs.

The protocol was immunoSEQ multiplex PCR, while the TCRdb copy is restricted to in-frame clones and leaves out a portion. The sample contains roughly 150,000 clones, roughly 80% of which appear only once. Ages ranged from about 18 to 89 years, with residence in more than 20 US areas. Participant-reported clinical history was the basis for cohort assignment. The chain employs TRBV18 and TRBJ2-7, with 7 bases that match TRBD1. What was sequenced was PBMCs or T cells enriched from blood (not recorded which). The receptor was derived from a woman between 18 and 29 years old who had been exposed to COVID-19. In DNA form, the CDR3 reads TGTGCCAGCTCACTGGGACAGTCCTACGAGCAGTACTTC. Protein sequence: CASSLGQSYEQYF.